The 17 T cell receptor beta chains given below trace back to one sample, sequenced in a study of T cell clusters in autoimmune cytopenias. TRB was amplified from roughly 250 ng of peripheral blood genomic DNA per sample. TRB rearrangements were amplified by touch-down multiplex PCR with mixed TRB-A/B primers. For each CDR3 protein, TCRdb gives one entry from its re-call of the multiplex PCR reads, without DNA. The sample includes 4,500 or so distinct CDR3 sequences. The material sequenced was peripheral blood. These receptor sequences come from a human donor with an autoimmune cytopenia or autoimmune hepatitis (not recorded which).

The V and J genes are TRBV6-5 and TRBJ1-2; TCRdb proposes TRBD1, but this gene call is untestable without DNA. Germline CDR1 and CDR2: MNHEY and SVGAGI. The CDR3 totals 13 residues. The CDR3 sequence: CASIQGINYGYTF.

By frequency, this clonotype is medium-sized (0.01 to 0.1%). CDR3: CASSLGTAYNEQFF. The chain combines TRBV12-3 or TRBV12-4 with TRBJ2-1. CDR3 length: 14 amino acids.

In terms of frequency, this clonotype is medium-sized. This chain connects TRBV6-2 or TRBV6-3 to TRBJ1-3. The CDR3 runs 15 residues. Germline V gene data show CDR1 as MNHEY and CDR2 as SVGEGT. This CDR3 reads CASSLPRRLGNTIYF.

The chain has TRBV10-3 and TRBJ1-1; TCRdb names TRBD1, which stays unverified in the absence of DNA. Germline V gene sequence: CDR1 ENHRY, CDR2 SYGVKD. The CDR3 runs 14 residues. The CDR3: CAISDRRGYTEAFF.

The gene calls are TRBV27 and TRBJ2-7. Germline lookup yields CDR1 MNHEY and CDR2 SMNVEV (reference sequence). This CDR3 comprises 18 residues. CDR3 loop: CASSLRLRGAAKNYEQYF.

CDR3 amino acids: CAISDWGHMNTEAFF. V and J are TRBV10-3 and TRBJ1-1; the TCRdb D gene call, TRBD1, has no DNA to confirm it. Germline V lookup: CDR1 ENHRY, CDR2 SYGVKD. This CDR3 is built from 15 residues.

By frequency, this clonotype is medium-sized (0.01 to 0.1%). This chain uses TRBV5-6 with TRBJ1-2. Per germline, CDR1 SGHDT and CDR2 YYEEEE. The CDR3 spans 15 residues. CDR3 protein: CASSRWRGEGYGYTF.

This rearrangement joins TRBV7-9 to TRBJ1-4; TCRdb proposes TRBD1, but this gene call is untestable without DNA. This CDR3 is built from 14 residues. CDR1 SEHNR and CDR2 FQNEAQ come from the germline V gene (reference sequence). CDR3 protein: CAARGGSANEKLFF.

This clonotype is labeled medium-sized based on frequency. V is TRBV5-5 and J is TRBJ2-1; the D call from TCRdb, TRBD2, cannot be confirmed without DNA. CDR1 SGHKS and CDR2 YYEKEE come from the germline V gene (reference sequence). The CDR3 runs to 15 residues. CDR3 in amino acids: CASSFLAGLRNEQFF. Variable domain in full (rest from reference TRBV5-5 and TRBJ2-1): DAGVTQSPTHLIKTRGQQVTLRCSPISGHKSVSWYQQVLGQGPQFIFQYYEKEERGRGNFPDRFSARQFPNYSSELNVNALLLGDSALYLCASSFLAGLRNEQFFGPGTRLTVL.

Judged by frequency, this clonotype is medium-sized (0.01 to 0.1%). The CDR3 sequence is CASSDGRGGGYTF. The chain employs TRBV6-1 and TRBJ1-2. CDR3 length: 13 residues. The germline V gene has CDR1 MNHNS and CDR2 SASEGT.

The J gene is TRBJ1-2, the V gene TRBV20-1; TCRdb selects TRBD1, and the lack of DNA leaves this call unchecked. CDR1 DFQATT and CDR2 SNEGSKA come from the germline V gene (reference sequence). The CDR3 totals 13 residues. CDR3: CSATRQGKYGYTF.

The V gene is TRBV5-6, the J gene TRBJ1-2. The CDR3 consists of 15 residues. Germline V CDR1 and CDR2: SGHDT, YYEEEE. The CDR3 protein is CASSLVGRGIYGYTF.

This rearrangement joins TRBV20-1 to TRBJ1-2. CDR3 length equals 15 residues. Germline V gives CDR1 DFQATT, CDR2 SNEGSKA (reference sequence). The CDR3 is CSARVGGGEGYGYTF.

This clonotype is classed as medium-sized (0.01 to 0.1%) by frequency. This chain links TRBV15 with TRBJ1-5. Germline CDR1 is LNHNV and CDR2 is YYDKDF (reference sequence). CDR3 size: 15 residues. The CDR3 here is CATSRAPREDQPQHF.

This clonotype registers medium-sized by frequency. The chain is built from TRBV18 and TRBJ2-7; TCRdb outputs TRBD1, but without DNA this stays unchecked. Germline CDR1 is KGHSH and CDR2 is LQKENI. This CDR3 is built from 14 residues. CDR3 sequence reads: CASSPTGHLREQYF.

Frequency places this clonotype as medium-sized. The rearrangement uses TRBV6-2 or TRBV6-3 and TRBJ2-7. CDR1 and CDR2 from the germline V gene are MNHEY and SVGEGT. The CDR3 loop spans 12 amino acids. The CDR3 spells CASSGFGYEQYF.

Frequency places this clonotype as medium-sized. This rearrangement joins TRBV25-1 to TRBJ1-3. This CDR3 is built from 15 residues. Germline values: CDR1 MGHDK, CDR2 SYGVNS. The chain's CDR3 is CASSDRRNSGNTIYF.